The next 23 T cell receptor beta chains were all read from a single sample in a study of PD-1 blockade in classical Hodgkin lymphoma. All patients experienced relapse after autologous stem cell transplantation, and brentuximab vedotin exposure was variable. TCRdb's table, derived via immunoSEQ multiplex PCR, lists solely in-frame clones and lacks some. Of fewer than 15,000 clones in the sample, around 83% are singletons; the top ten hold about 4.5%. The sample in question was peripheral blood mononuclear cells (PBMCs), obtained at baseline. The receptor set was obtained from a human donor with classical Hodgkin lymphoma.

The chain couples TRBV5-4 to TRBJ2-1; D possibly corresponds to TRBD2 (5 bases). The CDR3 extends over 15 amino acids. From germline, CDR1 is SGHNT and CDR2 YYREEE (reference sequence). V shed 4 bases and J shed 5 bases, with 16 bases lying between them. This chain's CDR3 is CASSPDFLRDNEQFF. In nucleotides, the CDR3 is TGTGCCAGCAGCCCGGACTTCCTTAGGGACAATGAGCAGTTCTTC.

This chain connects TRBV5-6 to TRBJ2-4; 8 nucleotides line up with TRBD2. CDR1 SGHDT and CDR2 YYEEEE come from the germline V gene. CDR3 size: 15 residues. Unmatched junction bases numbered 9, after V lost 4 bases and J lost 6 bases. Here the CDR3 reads CASSPPGGQGNIQYF. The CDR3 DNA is TGTGCCAGCAGCCCGCCGGGGGGGCAGGGAAACATTCAGTACTTC.

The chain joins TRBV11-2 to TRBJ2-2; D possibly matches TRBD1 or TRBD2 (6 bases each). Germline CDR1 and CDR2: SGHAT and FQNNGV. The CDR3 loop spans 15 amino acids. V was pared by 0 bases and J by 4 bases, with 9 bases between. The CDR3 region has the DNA TGTGCCAGCAGCTTAGACGGGGGCGGCACCGGGGAGCTGTTTTTT. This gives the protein CASSLDGGGTGELFF.

The CDR3, as DNA: TGTGCCAGTACGGGAGGGGACGAAAAACTGTTTTTT. Amino acid sequence: CASTGGDEKLFF. This chain connects TRBV19 to TRBJ1-4; D perhaps matches TRBD1 (5 bases). The germline gives CDR1 LNHDA, CDR2 SQIVND (reference sequence). The CDR3 covers 12 residues. Deletions cut 7 bases from V and 8 bases from J, with 11 bases between.

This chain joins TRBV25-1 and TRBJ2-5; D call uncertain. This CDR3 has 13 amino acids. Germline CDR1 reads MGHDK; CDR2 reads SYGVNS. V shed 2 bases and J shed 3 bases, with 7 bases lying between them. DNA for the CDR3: TGTGCCAGCAGTGAACTGGGGAAAGAGACCCAGTACTTC. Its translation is CASSELGKETQYF.

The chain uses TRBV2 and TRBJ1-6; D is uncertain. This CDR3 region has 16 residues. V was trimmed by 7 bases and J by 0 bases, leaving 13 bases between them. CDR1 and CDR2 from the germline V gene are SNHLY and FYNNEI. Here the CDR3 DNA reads TGTGCCAGCAAGGTCGACTGGAGCTCCTATAATTCACCCCTCCACTTT. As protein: CASKVDWSSYNSPLHF.

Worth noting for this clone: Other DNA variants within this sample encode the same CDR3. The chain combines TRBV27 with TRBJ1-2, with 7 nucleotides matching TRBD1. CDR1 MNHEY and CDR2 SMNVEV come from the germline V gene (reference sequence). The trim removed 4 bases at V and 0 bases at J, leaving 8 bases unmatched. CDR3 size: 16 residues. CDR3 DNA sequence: TGTGCCAGCAGTTCCCGACAGGGTTATGCTAACTATGGCTACACCTTC. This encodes CASSSRQGYANYGYTF.

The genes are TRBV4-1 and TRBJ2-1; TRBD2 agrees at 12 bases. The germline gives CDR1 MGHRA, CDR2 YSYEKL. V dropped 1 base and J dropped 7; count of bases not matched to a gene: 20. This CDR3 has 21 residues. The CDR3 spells CASSQVGLAGGPKRMSNEQFF. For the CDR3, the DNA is TGCGCCAGCAGCCAAGTGGGGCTAGCGGGAGGGCCGAAGAGAATGTCTAATGAGCAGTTCTTC.

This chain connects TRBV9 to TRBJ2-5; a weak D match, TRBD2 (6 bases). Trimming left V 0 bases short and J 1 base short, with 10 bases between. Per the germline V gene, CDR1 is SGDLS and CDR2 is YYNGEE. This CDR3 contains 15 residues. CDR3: CASSVGGGAQETQYF. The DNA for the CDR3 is TGTGCCAGCAGCGTAGGCGGCGGGGCCCAAGAGACCCAGTACTTC. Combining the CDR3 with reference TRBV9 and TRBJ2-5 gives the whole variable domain DSGVTQTPKHLITATGQRVTLRCSPRSGDLSVYWYQQSLDQGLQFLIQYYNGEERAKGNILERFSAQQFPDLHSELNLSSLELGDSALYFCASSVGGGAQETQYFGPGTRLLVL.

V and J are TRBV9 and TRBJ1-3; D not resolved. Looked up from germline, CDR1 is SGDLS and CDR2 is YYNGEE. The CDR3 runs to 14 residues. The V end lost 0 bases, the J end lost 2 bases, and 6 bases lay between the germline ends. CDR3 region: CASSVEGPGNTIYF. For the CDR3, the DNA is TGTGCCAGCAGCGTAGAGGGCCCTGGAAACACCATATATTTT.

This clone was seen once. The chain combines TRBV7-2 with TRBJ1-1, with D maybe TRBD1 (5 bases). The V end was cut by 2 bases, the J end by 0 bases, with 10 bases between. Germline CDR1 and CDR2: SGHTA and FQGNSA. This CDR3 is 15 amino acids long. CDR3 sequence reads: CASSLRVGVNTEAFF. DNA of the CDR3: TGTGCCAGCAGCTTACGAGTAGGGGTGAACACTGAAGCTTTCTTT. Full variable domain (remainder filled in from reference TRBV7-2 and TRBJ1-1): GAGVSQSPSNKVTEKGKDVELRCDPISGHTALYWYRQSLGQGLEFLIYFQGNSAPDKSGLPSDRFSAERTGGSVSTLTIQRTQQEDSAVYLCASSLRVGVNTEAFFGQGTRLTVV.

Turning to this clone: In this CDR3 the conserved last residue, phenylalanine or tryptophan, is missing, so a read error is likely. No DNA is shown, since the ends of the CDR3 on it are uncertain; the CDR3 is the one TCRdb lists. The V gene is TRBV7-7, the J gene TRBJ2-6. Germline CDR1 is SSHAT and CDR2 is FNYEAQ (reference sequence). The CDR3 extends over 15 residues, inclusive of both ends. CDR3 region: CASSRLNKCHKVGPT.

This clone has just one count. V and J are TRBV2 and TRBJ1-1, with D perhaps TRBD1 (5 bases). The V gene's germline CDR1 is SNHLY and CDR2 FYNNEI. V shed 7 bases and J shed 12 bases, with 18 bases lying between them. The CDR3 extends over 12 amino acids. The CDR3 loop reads CASTSEGVVSFF. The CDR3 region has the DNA TGTGCCAGCACCTCTGAAGGGGTAGTGTCTTTCTTT. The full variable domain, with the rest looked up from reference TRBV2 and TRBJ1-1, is EPEVTQTPSHQVTQMGQEVILRCVPISNHLYFYWYRQILGQKVEFLVSFYNNEISEKSEIFDDQFSVERPDGSNFTLKIRSTKLEDSAMYFCASTSEGVVSFFGQGTRLTVV.

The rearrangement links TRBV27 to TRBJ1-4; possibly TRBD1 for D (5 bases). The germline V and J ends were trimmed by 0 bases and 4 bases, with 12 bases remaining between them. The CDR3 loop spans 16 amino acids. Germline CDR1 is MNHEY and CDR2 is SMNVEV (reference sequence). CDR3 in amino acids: CASSLSGQRINEKLFF. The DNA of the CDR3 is TGTGCCAGCAGTTTATCGGGGCAGCGAATTAATGAAAAACTGTTTTTT.

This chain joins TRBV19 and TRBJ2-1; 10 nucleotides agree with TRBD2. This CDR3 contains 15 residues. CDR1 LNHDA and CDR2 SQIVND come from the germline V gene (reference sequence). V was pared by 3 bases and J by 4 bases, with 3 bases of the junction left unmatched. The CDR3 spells CASSMSAGGYNEQFF. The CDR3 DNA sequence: TGTGCCAGTAGTATGTCAGCGGGAGGGTACAATGAGCAGTTCTTC.

CDR3 in amino acids: CASSYGTGVGAFF. CDR3 nucleotide sequence: TGTGCCAGCAGTTACGGGACAGGGGTAGGGGCTTTCTTT. This chain connects TRBV6-6 to TRBJ1-1; 10 bases line up with TRBD1. Germline CDR1 is MNHNY and CDR2 is SVGAGI (reference sequence). CDR3 length: 13 amino acids. The ends lost 2 bases at V and 11 bases at J; junction bases unmatched: 5.

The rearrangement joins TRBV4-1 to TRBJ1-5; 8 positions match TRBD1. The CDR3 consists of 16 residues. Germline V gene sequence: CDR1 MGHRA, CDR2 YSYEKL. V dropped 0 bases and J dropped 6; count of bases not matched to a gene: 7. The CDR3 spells CASSQEQRTGIQPQHF. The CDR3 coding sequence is TGCGCCAGCAGCCAAGAACAAAGGACAGGGATTCAGCCCCAGCATTTT.

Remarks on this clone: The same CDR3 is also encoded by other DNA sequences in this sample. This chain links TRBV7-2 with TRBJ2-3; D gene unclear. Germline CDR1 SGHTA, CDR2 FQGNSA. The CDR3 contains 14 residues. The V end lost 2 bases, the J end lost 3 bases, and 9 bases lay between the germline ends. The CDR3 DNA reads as TGTGCCAGCAGCTTATTCGGTGGGACAGATACGCAGTATTTT. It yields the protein CASSLFGGTDTQYF.

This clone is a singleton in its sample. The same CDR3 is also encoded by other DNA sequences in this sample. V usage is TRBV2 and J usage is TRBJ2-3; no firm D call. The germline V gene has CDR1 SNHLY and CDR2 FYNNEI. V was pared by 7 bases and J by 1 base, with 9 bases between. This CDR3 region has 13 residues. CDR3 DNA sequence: TGTGCCAGCAAGGGCAGCGGCACAGATACGCAGTATTTT. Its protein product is CASKGSGTDTQYF.

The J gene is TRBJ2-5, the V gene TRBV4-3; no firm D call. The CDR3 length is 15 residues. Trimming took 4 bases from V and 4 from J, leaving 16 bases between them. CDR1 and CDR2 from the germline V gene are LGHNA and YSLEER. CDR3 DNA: TGCGCCAGCAGCCTGCGCGTAGGCTCCGTAGAGACCCAGTACTTC. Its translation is CASSLRVGSVETQYF.

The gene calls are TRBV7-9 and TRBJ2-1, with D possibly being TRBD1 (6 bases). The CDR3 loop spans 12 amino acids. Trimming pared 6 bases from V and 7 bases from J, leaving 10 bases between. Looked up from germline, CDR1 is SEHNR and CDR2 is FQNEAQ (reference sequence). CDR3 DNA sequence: TGTGCCAGCAGTGATAGGGGGAATGAGCAGTTCTTC. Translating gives CASSDRGNEQFF.

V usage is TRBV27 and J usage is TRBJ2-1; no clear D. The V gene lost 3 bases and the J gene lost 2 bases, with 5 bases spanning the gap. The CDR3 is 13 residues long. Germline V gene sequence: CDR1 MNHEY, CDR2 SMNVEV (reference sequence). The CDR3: CASSFVAYNEQFF. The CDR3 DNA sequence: TGTGCCAGCAGTTTTGTAGCCTACAATGAGCAGTTCTTC.

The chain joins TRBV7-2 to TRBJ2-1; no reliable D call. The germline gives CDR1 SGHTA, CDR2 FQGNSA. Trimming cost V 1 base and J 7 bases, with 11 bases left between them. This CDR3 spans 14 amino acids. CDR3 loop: CASSLGINGNEQFF. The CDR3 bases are TGTGCCAGCAGCTTAGGAATTAACGGGAATGAGCAGTTCTTC. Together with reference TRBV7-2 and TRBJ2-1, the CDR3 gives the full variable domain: GAGVSQSPSNKVTEKGKDVELRCDPISGHTALYWYRQSLGQGLEFLIYFQGNSAPDKSGLPSDRFSAERTGGSVSTLTIQRTQQEDSAVYLCASSLGINGNEQFFGPGTRLTVL.